Listed below are T cell receptor beta chains from one sample, sequenced in a study of T cell responses to AZD1222 COVID-19 vaccine. Using immunoSEQ multiplex PCR, the repertoire was profiled, and TCRdb retains in-frame clones only, with some absent. The sample contains 200,000 to 300,000 clones, over 90% of which appear only once. Sequenced here: peripheral blood, sampled on day 0 of AZD1222 vaccination. These receptors were collected from an adult in good health. The conserved cysteine and the conserved F or W are not part of the CDR3 here.

>TRBV5-1|TRBJ2-3
ASSLGSGSTDTQY
>TRBV28|TRBJ1-4
ASSGGALGGEKLF
>TRBV4-2|TRBJ2-3
ASSQEQGLTQY
>TRBV12-3/TRBV12-4|TRBJ1-5
ASRKLGDQPQH
>TRBV27|TRBJ2-7
ASSFRPTGFGPYEQY
>TRBV27|TRBJ1-1
ASSPSTGAAEAF
>TRBV5-4|TRBJ2-6
ASSFLGANVLT
>TRBV7-8|TRBJ2-7
ASSLAIAGGGEQY
>TRBV11-3|TRBJ2-7
ASSLSGAGEQY
>TRBV10-2|TRBJ1-2
ASREHRGGGYT
>TRBV4-2|TRBJ1-2
ASSQELSVRYGYT
>TRBV29-1|TRBJ1-1
SVFRDLNTEAF
>TRBV2|TRBJ1-3
ASSEWSGNTIY
>TRBV28|TRBJ2-7
ASSLGHLEQY
>TRBV19|TRBJ1-5
ASQDPDQPQH
>TRBV10-3|TRBJ1-5
AISEGQGVNQPQH
>TRBV3-1/TRBV3-2|TRBJ1-1
ASSHLRAEAF
>TRBV9|TRBJ1-2
ASSVGKGSNYGYT
>TRBV2|TRBJ2-5
ASSGPGPRQETQY
>TRBV10-2|TRBJ1-3
ASSRGTDGNTIY